The 5 T cell receptor beta chains presented below share a single source sample, sequenced in a study of monozygotic twins with inflammatory bowel disease (dated by TCRdb to between 2019 and 2020). The library was obtained by 5' RACE. Sequencing took place on an Illumina HiSeq 2500. TCRdb reprocessed the reads and provides one entry for every CDR3 protein sequence; no DNA is given. This sample's table has entries for 400,000 to 500,000 distinct CDR3 sequences. Less than 2.5% of the sample rests with the top ten. What was sequenced was blood. The receptor source for this set is a human donor with ulcerative colitis or Crohn's disease, or a healthy co-twin of an affected twin (not recorded which).

V is TRBV20-1 and J is TRBJ2-5; TCRdb names TRBD1, which stays unverified in the absence of DNA. The CDR3 contains 13 residues. The germline V gene encodes CDR1 DFQATT and CDR2 SNEGSKA (reference sequence). The CDR3 protein is CSARDRLAGGGYF.

J is TRBJ1-1 and V is TRBV6-5; the D gene TCRdb calls, TRBD1, cannot be checked with no DNA. The V gene's germline CDR1 is MNHEY and CDR2 SVGAGI. This CDR3 region has 16 residues. The CDR3 loop is CASSSFRTGMNTEAFF.

The CDR3 loop is CSKTGSLGHEQFF. This chain connects TRBV20-1 to TRBJ2-1; TCRdb's D gene call, TRBD2, goes unchecked for lack of DNA. CDR1 and CDR2 from the germline V gene are DFQATT and SNEGSKA (reference sequence). CDR3 size: 13 residues.

The J gene is TRBJ1-2, the V gene TRBV9. Germline V gene data show CDR1 as SGDLS and CDR2 as YYNGEE. The CDR3 is 14 amino acids. The CDR3 region is CASSVVEATYGYTF.

The chain combines TRBV12-3 or TRBV12-4 with TRBJ2-1; TCRdb proposes TRBD1, but this gene call is untestable without DNA. This CDR3 has 15 amino acids. CDR3 loop: CASSPTGLGYNEQFF.